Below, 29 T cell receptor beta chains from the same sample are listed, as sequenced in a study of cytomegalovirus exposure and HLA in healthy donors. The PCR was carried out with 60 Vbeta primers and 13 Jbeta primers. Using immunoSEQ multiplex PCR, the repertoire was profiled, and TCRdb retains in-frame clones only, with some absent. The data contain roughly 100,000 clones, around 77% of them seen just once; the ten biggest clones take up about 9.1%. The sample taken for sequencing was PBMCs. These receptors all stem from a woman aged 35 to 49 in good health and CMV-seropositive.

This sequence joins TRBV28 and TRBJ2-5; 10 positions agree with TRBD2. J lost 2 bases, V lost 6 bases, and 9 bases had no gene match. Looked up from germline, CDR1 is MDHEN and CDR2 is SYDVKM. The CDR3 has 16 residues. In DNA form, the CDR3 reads TGTGCCAGCAGGAAGAGGACTAGCGGAACACAAGAGACCCAGTACTTC. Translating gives CASRKRTSGTQETQYF. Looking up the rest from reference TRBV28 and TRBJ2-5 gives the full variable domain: DVKVTQSSRYLVKRTGEKVFLECVQDMDHENMFWYRQDPGLGLRLIYFSYDVKMKEKGDIPEGYSVSREKKERFSLILESASTNQTSMYLCASRKRTSGTQETQYFGPGTRLLVL.

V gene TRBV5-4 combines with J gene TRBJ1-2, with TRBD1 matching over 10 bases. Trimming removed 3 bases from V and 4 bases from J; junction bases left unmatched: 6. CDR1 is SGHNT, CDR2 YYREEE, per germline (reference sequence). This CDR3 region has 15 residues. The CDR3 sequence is CASSYSTGGGYGYTF. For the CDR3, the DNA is TGTGCCAGCAGCTACTCGACAGGGGGCGGCTATGGCTACACCTTC.

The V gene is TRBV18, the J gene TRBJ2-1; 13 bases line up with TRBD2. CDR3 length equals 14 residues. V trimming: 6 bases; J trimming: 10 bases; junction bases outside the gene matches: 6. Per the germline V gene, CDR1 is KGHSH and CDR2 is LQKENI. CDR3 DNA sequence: TGTGCCAGCTCGACCACTAGCGGGGGGGACGAGCAGTTCTTC. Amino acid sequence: CASSTTSGGDEQFF.

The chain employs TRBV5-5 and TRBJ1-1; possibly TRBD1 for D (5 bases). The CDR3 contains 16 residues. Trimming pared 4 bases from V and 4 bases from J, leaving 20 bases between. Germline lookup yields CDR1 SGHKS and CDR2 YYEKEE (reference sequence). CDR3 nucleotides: TGTGCCAGCAGCCAAAATCGCGGGGGATTGAGCACTGAAGCTTTCTTT. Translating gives CASSQNRGGLSTEAFF.

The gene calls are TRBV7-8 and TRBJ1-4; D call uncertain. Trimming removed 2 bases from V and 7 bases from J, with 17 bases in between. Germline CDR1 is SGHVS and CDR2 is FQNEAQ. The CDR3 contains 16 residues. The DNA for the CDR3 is TGTGCCAGCAGCTTAATGGGTTATAGCACCGTTGAAAAACTGTTTTTT. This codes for CASSLMGYSTVEKLFF.

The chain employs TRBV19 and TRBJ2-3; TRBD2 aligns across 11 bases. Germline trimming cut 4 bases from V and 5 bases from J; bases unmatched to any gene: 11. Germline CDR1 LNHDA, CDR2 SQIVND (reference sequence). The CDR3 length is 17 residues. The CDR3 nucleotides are TGTGCCAGTAGTAACCCCCCCCCTAGCGGGGGGCGAGATACGCAGTATTTT. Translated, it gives CASSNPPPSGGRDTQYF.

The CDR3 region is CASSQGLVTADEQFF. The CDR3 nucleotides read TGCGCCAGCAGCCAAGGACTAGTAACGGCGGATGAGCAGTTCTTC. The chain combines TRBV4-1 with TRBJ2-1; maybe TRBD2 (6 bases). The V and J ends lost 1 base and 8 bases respectively, with 15 bases between them. Germline loops: CDR1 MGHRA, CDR2 YSYEKL. This CDR3 has 15 amino acids.

CDR3: CASSQAWGRPGANVLTF. The CDR3 bases are TGTGCCAGCAGCCAAGCCTGGGGGCGCCCTGGGGCCAACGTCCTGACTTTC. The rearrangement uses TRBV14 and TRBJ2-6, with a tentative D call TRBD1 (6 bases). The CDR3 contains 17 residues. V dropped 1 base and J dropped 2 bases, with 12 bases sitting between them. Germline loops: CDR1 SGHDN, CDR2 FVKESK. The variable domain in full, with the rest retrieved from reference TRBV14 and TRBJ2-6, is EAGVTQFPSHSVIEKGQTVTLRCDPISGHDNLYWYRRVMGKEIKFLLHFVKESKQDESGMPNNRFLAERTGGTYSTLKVQPAELEDSGVYFCASSQAWGRPGANVLTFGAGSRLTVL.

The CDR3 sequence is CASSPAGTEAFF. CDR3 nucleotides: TGTGCCAGCAGCCCAGCGGGTACTGAAGCTTTCTTT. This rearrangement joins TRBV16 to TRBJ1-1; D is unclear. The CDR3 is 12 amino acids. V lost 4 bases and J lost 5, with 8 bases in between. Germline V gives CDR1 KGHSY, CDR2 FQNENV.

In DNA form, the CDR3 reads TGCGCCAGCAGCTCGAGGACAGGGCTCAATGAGCAGTTCTTC. Its protein product is CASSSRTGLNEQFF. The chain carries TRBV5-1 and TRBJ2-1, with TRBD1 matching over 8 bases. CDR1 SGHRS and CDR2 YFSETQ come from the germline V gene. J lost 6 bases, V lost 3 bases, and 5 bases had no gene match. The CDR3 covers 14 residues.

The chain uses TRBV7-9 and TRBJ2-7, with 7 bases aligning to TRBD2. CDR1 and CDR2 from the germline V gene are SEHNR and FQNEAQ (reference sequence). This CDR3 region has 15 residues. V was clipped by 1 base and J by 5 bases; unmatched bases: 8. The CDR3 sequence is CASSLVGGRENEQYF. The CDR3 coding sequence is TGTGCCAGCAGCTTAGTTGGAGGGAGGGAGAACGAGCAGTACTTC.

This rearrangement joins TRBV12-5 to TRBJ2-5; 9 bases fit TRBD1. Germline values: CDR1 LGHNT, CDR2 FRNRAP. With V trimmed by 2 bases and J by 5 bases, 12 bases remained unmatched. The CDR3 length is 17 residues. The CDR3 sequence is CASGLSIRDRVAETQYF. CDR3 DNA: TGTGCTAGTGGTTTGTCGATCCGGGACAGGGTAGCGGAGACCCAGTACTTC.

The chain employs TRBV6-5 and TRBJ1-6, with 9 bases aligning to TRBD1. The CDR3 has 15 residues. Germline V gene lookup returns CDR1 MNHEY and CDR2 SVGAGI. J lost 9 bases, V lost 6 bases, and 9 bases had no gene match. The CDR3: CASRTWTGETSPLHF. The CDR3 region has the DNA TGTGCCAGCAGAACATGGACAGGGGAGACTTCACCCCTCCACTTT.

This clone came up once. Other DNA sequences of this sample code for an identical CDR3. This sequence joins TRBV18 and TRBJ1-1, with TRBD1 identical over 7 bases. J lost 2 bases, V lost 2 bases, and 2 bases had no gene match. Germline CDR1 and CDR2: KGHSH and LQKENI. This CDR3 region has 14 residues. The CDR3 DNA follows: TGTGCCAGCTCACCAAGACAGGGAAACACTGAAGCTTTCTTT. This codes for CASSPRQGNTEAFF. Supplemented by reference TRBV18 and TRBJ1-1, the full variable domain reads NAGVMQNPRHLVRRRGQEARLRCSPMKGHSHVYWYRQLPEEGLKFMVYLQKENIIDESGMPKERFSAEFPKEGPSILRIQQVVRGDSAAYFCASSPRQGNTEAFFGQGTRLTVV.

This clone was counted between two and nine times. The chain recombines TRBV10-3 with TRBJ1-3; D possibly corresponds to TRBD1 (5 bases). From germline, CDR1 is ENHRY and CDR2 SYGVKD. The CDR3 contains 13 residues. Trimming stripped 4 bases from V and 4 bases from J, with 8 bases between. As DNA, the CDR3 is TGTGCCATCAGTGCAGGGTTAGGAAACACCATATATTTT. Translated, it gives CAISAGLGNTIYF.

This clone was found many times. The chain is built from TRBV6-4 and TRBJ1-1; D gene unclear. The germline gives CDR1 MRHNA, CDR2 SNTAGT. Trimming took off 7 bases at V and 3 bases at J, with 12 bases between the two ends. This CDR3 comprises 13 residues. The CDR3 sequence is CASTTAQHTEAFF. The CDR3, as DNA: TGTGCCAGCACGACTGCCCAACACACTGAAGCTTTCTTT.

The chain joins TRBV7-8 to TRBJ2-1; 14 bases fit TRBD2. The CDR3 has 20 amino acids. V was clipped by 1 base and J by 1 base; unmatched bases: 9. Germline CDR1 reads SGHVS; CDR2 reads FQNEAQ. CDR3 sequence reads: CASSLVRGLAGVVSYNEQFF. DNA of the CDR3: TGTGCCAGCAGCTTAGTTAGGGGACTAGCGGGAGTTGTATCCTACAATGAGCAGTTCTTC.

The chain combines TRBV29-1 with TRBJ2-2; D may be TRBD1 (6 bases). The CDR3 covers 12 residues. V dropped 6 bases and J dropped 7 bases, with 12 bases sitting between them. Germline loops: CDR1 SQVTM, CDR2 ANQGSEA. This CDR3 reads CSVSRGLGELFF. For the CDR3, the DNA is TGCAGCGTCTCCAGGGGCCTCGGGGAGCTGTTTTTT.

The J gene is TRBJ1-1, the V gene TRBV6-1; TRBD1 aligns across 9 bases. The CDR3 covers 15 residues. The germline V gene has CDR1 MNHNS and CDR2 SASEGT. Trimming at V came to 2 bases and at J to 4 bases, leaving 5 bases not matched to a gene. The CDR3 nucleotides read TGTGCCAGCAGTGAAACAGGGGGCACCGGCACTGAAGCTTTCTTT. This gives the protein CASSETGGTGTEAFF.

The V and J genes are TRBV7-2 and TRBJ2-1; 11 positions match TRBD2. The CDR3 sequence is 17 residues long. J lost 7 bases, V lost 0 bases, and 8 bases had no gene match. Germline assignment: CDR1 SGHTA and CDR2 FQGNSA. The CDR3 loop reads CASSLALQGTSGNEQFF. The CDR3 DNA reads TGTGCCAGCAGCTTAGCCCTACAGGGGACTAGCGGAAATGAGCAGTTCTTC.

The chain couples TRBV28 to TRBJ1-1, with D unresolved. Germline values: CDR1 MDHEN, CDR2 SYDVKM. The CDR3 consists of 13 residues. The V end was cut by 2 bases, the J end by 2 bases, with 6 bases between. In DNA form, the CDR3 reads TGTGCCAGCAGTTTACATACAAACACTGAAGCTTTCTTT. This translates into CASSLHTNTEAFF.

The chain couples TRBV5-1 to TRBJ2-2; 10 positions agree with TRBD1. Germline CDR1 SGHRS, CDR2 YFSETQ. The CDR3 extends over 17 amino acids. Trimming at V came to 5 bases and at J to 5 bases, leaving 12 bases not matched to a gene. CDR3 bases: TGCGCCAGCAGTAACCACCGGGACAGGGGATTTACCGGGGAGCTGTTTTTT. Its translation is CASSNHRDRGFTGELFF.

The CDR3 bases are TGTGCCACCGCAGGCGAAGCCGCGAGCTCCTACAATGAGCAGTTCTTC. Protein product: CATAGEAASSYNEQFF. The rearrangement links TRBV15 to TRBJ2-1; D ambiguous. CDR3 length: 16 residues. Germline CDR1 reads LNHNV; CDR2 reads YYDKDF (reference sequence). Trimming cost V 8 bases and J 0 bases, with 17 bases left between them.

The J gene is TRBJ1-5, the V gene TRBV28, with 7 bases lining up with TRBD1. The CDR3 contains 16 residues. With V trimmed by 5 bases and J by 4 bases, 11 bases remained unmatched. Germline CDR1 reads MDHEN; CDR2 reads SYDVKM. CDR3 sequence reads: CASSIPGQTTNQPQHF. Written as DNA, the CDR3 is TGTGCCAGCAGTATACCGGGACAGACAACAAATCAGCCCCAGCATTTT. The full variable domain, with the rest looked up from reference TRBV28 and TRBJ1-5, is DVKVTQSSRYLVKRTGEKVFLECVQDMDHENMFWYRQDPGLGLRLIYFSYDVKMKEKGDIPEGYSVSREKKERFSLILESASTNQTSMYLCASSIPGQTTNQPQHFGDGTRLSIL.

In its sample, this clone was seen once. DNA of the CDR3: TGTGCCAGCGCCCCCCTCGGGGTGAGCAATCAGCCCCAGCATTTT. This translates into CASAPLGVSNQPQHF. The chain joins TRBV27 to TRBJ1-5, with unresolved D. Germline-derived CDR1 and CDR2 are MNHEY and SMNVEV (reference sequence). Trimming pared 8 bases from V and 1 base from J, leaving 15 bases between. The CDR3 loop spans 15 amino acids.

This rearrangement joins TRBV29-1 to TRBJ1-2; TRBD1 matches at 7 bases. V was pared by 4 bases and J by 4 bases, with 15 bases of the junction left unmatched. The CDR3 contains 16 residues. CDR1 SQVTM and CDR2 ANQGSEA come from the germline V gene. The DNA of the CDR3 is TGCAGCGTTGTGCAGGGGGGTTTTGGCGCGTTCTATGGCTACACCTTC. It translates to CSVVQGGFGAFYGYTF.

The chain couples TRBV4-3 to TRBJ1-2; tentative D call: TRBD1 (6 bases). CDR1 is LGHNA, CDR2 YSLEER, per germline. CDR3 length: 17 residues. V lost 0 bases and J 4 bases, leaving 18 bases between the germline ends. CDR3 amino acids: CASSQDLGAGASYGYTF. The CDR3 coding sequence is TGCGCCAGCAGCCAAGATCTAGGGGCAGGGGCTAGCTATGGCTACACCTTC.

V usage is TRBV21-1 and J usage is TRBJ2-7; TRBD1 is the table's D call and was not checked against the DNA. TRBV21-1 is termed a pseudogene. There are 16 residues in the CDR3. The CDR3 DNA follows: TGTGCCAGCAGCAAATGGGCCATGACGACAGGGTACGAGCAGTACTTC. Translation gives CASSKWAMTTGYEQYF.

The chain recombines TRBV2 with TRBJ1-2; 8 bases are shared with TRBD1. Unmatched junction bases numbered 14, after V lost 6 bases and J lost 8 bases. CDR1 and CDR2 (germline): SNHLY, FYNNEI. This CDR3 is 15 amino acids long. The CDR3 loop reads CASRRFSGGSDGYTF. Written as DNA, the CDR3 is TGTGCCAGCAGGAGATTTTCAGGGGGCTCGGACGGCTACACCTTC.